This T cell receptor (beta chain) is drawn from a study of blood T cell repertoires in COVID-19. Study background: Researchers got acute and convalescent COVID-19 samples from the United States, Italy and Spain. T cells, B-cell-depleted T cells, or PBMCs provided the cDNA or gDNA that served as material.

In the authors' workflow: Amplification with reference gene primers provided the estimates of nucleated cell counts. TCRdb keeps only in-frame clones here, not all; method: immunoSEQ multiplex PCR. D and trimming were read from the DNA, whereas the V and J calls and clone size are those reported in that table. The data show approximately 68,000 clones, around 86% seen once. V was trimmed by 5 bases and J by 5 bases, leaving 21 bases between them. This CDR3 comprises 17 residues. Germline V lookup: CDR1 MNHEY, CDR2 SMNVEV (reference sequence). The chain couples TRBV27 to TRBJ1-4, with D unclear. Material for sequencing was peripheral blood. This receptor was identified in a man in his sixties or seventies with active or convalescent COVID-19. CDR3: CASSPAFWAGSNEKLFF. In DNA, the CDR3 is TGTGCCAGCAGTCCCGCCTTCTGGGCTGGGTCGAATGAAAAACTGTTTTTT.